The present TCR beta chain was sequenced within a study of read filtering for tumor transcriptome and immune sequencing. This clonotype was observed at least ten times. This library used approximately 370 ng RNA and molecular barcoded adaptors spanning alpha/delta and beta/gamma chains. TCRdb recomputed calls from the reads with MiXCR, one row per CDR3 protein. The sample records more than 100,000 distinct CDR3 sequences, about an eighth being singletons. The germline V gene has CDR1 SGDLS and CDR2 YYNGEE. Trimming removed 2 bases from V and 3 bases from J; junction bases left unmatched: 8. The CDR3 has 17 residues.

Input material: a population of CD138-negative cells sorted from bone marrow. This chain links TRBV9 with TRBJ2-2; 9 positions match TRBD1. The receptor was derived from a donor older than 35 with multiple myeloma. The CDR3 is CASSVGIGTGHTGELFF. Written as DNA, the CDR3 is TGTGCCAGCAGCGTGGGTATCGGGACAGGGCACACCGGGGAGCTGTTTTTT.